The 30 T cell receptor beta chains listed next were all sequenced from one sample in a study of read filtering for tumor transcriptome and immune sequencing. This library used roughly 370 ng RNA and molecular barcoded adaptors spanning alpha/delta and beta/gamma chains. TCRdb called the reads again in MiXCR, with one record for every CDR3 protein. The sample has 100,000 to 150,000 distinct CDR3 sequences; roughly 13% are singletons. Sequencing was carried out using a population of CD138-negative cells sorted from bone marrow. The receptors stem from a donor over 35 with multiple myeloma.

This clonotype was recorded many times. This sequence joins TRBV7-9 and TRBJ2-3; D is uncertain. CDR1 and CDR2 (germline): SEHNR, FQNEAQ (reference sequence). Trimming took off 5 bases at V and 0 bases at J, with 12 bases between the two ends. The CDR3 runs to 15 residues. This CDR3 reads CASSDLGRSTDTQYF. DNA for the CDR3: TGTGCCAGCAGCGACCTAGGGCGGAGCACAGATACGCAGTATTTT.

This clonotype was seen many times. This sequence joins TRBV30 and TRBJ2-4; D not resolved. Germline CDR1 and CDR2: GTSNPN and SVGIG (reference sequence). This CDR3 contains 12 residues. The ends were cut back, 7 bases at V and 0 bases at J, with 7 bases in the middle. The CDR3 loop is CAYTIAKNIQYF. CDR3 nucleotide sequence: TGTGCCTATACCATAGCCAAAAACATTCAGTACTTC.

This clonotype was counted at least ten times. The chain links TRBV28 to TRBJ1-2; 11 bases map to TRBD1. V trimming: 9 bases; J trimming: 6 bases; junction bases outside the gene matches: 12. From germline, CDR1 is MDHEN and CDR2 SYDVKM. The CDR3 has 15 amino acids. CDR3 region: CASVTLPGQGDGYTF. The CDR3 coding sequence is TGTGCCAGTGTGACATTACCGGGACAGGGGGATGGCTACACCTTC.

The sample holds many counts of this clonotype. The chain uses TRBV28 and TRBJ1-1, with D maybe TRBD1 (5 bases). Deletions cut 3 bases from V and 11 bases from J, with 13 bases between. From germline, CDR1 is MDHEN and CDR2 SYDVKM. The CDR3 is 12 residues long. CDR3 in amino acids: CASSLVRVDAFF. CDR3 bases: TGTGCCAGCAGTTTGGTCAGGGTGGATGCTTTCTTT.

This clonotype was recorded a few times. The chain uses TRBV30 and TRBJ2-2; possibly TRBD2 for D (5 bases). Per the germline V gene, CDR1 is GTSNPN and CDR2 is SVGIG (reference sequence). The CDR3 consists of 12 residues. The V gene lost 3 bases and the J gene lost 5 bases, with 7 bases spanning the gap. CDR3 residues: CAWSRETGELFF. The CDR3 DNA sequence: TGTGCCTGGAGCCGGGAAACCGGGGAGCTGTTTTTT.

The genes are TRBV5-8 and TRBJ2-3, with a tentative D call TRBD2 (6 bases). This CDR3 is 15 amino acids long. The V and J ends lost 0 bases and 2 bases respectively, with 10 bases between them. Germline values: CDR1 SGHTS, CDR2 YDEGEE. CDR3 in amino acids: CASSLEAGYTDTQYF. In DNA, the CDR3 is TGTGCCAGCAGCTTGGAAGCGGGTTACACAGATACGCAGTATTTT. The full variable domain, rest sourced from reference TRBV5-8 and TRBJ2-3, is EAGVTQSPTHLIKTRGQQATLRCSPISGHTSVYWYQQALGLGLQFLLWYDEGEERNRGNFPPRFSGRQFPNYSSELNVNALELEDSALYLCASSLEAGYTDTQYFGPGTRLTVL.

The table lists this clonotype with many counts. The J gene is TRBJ2-1, the V gene TRBV7-6; D tentatively fits TRBD1 or TRBD2 (6 bases each). CDR3 length: 15 residues. Trimming took 0 bases from V and 2 from J, leaving 8 bases between them. The V gene's germline CDR1 is SGHVS and CDR2 FNYEAQ. CDR3 DNA: TGTGCCAGCAGCTTAGCCGGGGGCGCCTACAATGAGCAGTTCTTC. Amino acids: CASSLAGGAYNEQFF.

This clonotype was detected many times. This rearrangement joins TRBV7-2 to TRBJ2-5; the D is unclear. V was trimmed by 5 bases and J by 5 bases, leaving 15 bases between them. CDR3 length equals 14 residues. Germline loops: CDR1 SGHTA, CDR2 FQGNSA. For the CDR3, the DNA is TGTGCCAGCAGCCCTTCTTCCAGCTTGGAGACCCAGTACTTC. This encodes CASSPSSSLETQYF. Combining the CDR3 with reference TRBV7-2 and TRBJ2-5 gives the whole variable domain GAGVSQSPSNKVTEKGKDVELRCDPISGHTALYWYRQSLGQGLEFLIYFQGNSAPDKSGLPSDRFSAERTGGSVSTLTIQRTQQEDSAVYLCASSPSSSLETQYFGPGTRLLVL.

As regards this clonotype: This clone may be a read error of a much larger clone one base away. CDR3 in amino acids: CASSLSAGGVILNTEAFF. Here the CDR3 DNA reads TGTGCCAGCAGTTTATCGGCAGGGGGGGTAATTCTGAACACTGAAGCTTTCTTT. J is TRBJ1-1 and V is TRBV12-3 or TRBV12-4; 7 positions agree with TRBD1. V shed 2 bases, J shed 0 bases, and the junction held 12 bases outside the gene matches. The CDR3 runs to 18 residues.

The rearrangement uses TRBV27 and TRBJ2-7; 9 bases are a match to TRBD1. This CDR3 comprises 15 residues. V trimming: 5 bases; J trimming: 2 bases; junction bases outside the gene matches: 7. Germline V gene lookup returns CDR1 MNHEY and CDR2 SMNVEV (reference sequence). This CDR3 is CASSKTGTGTYEQYF. Here the CDR3 DNA reads TGTGCCAGCAGTAAAACCGGGACAGGGACCTACGAGCAGTACTTC.

This chain links TRBV20-1 with TRBJ2-2; TRBD2 matches at 14 bases. Trimming cost V 5 bases and J 3 bases; bases outside gene matches: 5. Germline-derived CDR1 and CDR2 are DFQATT and SNEGSKA (reference sequence). The CDR3 spans 16 residues. The CDR3 sequence: CSAPGTSGGYTGELFF. The CDR3 DNA reads as TGCAGTGCTCCAGGGACTAGCGGGGGCTACACCGGGGAGCTGTTTTTT.

This clonotype showed up many times. V usage is TRBV5-4 and J usage is TRBJ1-1, with a possible D match to TRBD1 (5 bases). Germline V CDR1 and CDR2: SGHNT, YYREEE (reference sequence). This CDR3 is 14 amino acids long. The germline V and J ends were trimmed by 0 bases and 8 bases, with 14 bases remaining between them. The CDR3 DNA reads TGTGCCAGCAGCTTGGCGCCGAGACAGCTAGAAGCTTTCTTT. This gives the protein CASSLAPRQLEAFF.

A word on this clonotype: The junction departs from germline at one end; a sequencing error may be responsible. The gene calls are TRBV20-1 and TRBJ1-1; 7 bases are a match to TRBD1. CDR3 length: 13 amino acids. From germline, CDR1 is DFQATT and CDR2 SNEGSKA (reference sequence). The CDR3 sequence: CGARANRGNQAFF. The CDR3 DNA reads TGCGGTGCTAGAGCTAACAGGGGTAATCAAGCTTTCTTT.

In its sample, this clonotype was seen a few times. Given a much more abundant clone one base away, this may be a read error. The rearrangement links TRBV5-1 to TRBJ2-5, with D possibly being TRBD1 (6 bases). This CDR3 contains 14 residues. The germline V gene has CDR1 SGHRS and CDR2 YFSETQ. In DNA, the CDR3 is TGCGCCAGCAGCCTGGGACAAAACCAAGTGACCCAGTACTTC. Its translation: CASSLGQNQVTQYF.

This clonotype was counted at least ten times. The chain is built from TRBV18 and TRBJ2-1; 7 bases agree with TRBD1. V trimming: 4 bases; J trimming: 9 bases; junction bases outside the gene matches: 6. CDR1 and CDR2 from the germline V gene are KGHSH and LQKENI. This CDR3 spans 13 amino acids. The CDR3 DNA is TGTGCCAGCTCACAGACAGGGAAGAGTGAGCAGTTCTTC. Translating gives CASSQTGKSEQFF.

For this clonotype: A clone one base away is much larger, so this may be a read error. The genes are TRBV7-9 and TRBJ2-7, with 7 bases lining up with TRBD2. After removal of 5 bases from V and 4 bases from J, the junction contained 8 bases not matched to a gene. The CDR3 sequence is 14 residues long. CDR1 is SEHNR, CDR2 FQNEAQ, per germline (reference sequence). The CDR3 reads CASSPGTNGYEQYF. Written as DNA, the CDR3 is TGTGCCAGCAGCCCCGGGACTAACGGATACGAGCAGTACTTC.

This clonotype has ten or more counts. The genes are TRBV19 and TRBJ2-1; possible D gene TRBD2, 6 bases. Germline assignment: CDR1 LNHDA and CDR2 SQIVND (reference sequence). V gave up 2 bases and J gave up 1 base, with 9 bases separating them. This CDR3 has 15 residues. CDR3 in DNA: TGTGCCAGTAGTATAAACGGGGGATCCTACAATGAGCAGTTCTTC. Its translation is CASSINGGSYNEQFF.

The gene calls are TRBV5-5 and TRBJ2-5; TRBD1 aligns across 8 bases. The CDR3 spans 15 residues. Trimming took 3 bases from V and 2 from J; bases not matched to a gene: 6. Germline loops: CDR1 SGHKS, CDR2 YYEKEE (reference sequence). CDR3 nucleotides: TGTGCCAGCAGCTGGGCGACAGGGGTGCAAGAGACCCAGTACTTC. Amino acid sequence: CASSWATGVQETQYF.

This clonotype was seen only once. A read error may produce the germline difference seen at one junction end. This sequence joins TRBV29-1 and TRBJ2-3; 7 positions agree with TRBD2. The CDR3 spans 15 residues. Germline V gene sequence: CDR1 SQVTM, CDR2 ANQGSEA. The CDR3 region is CSVEGSGGGTDTQCF. DNA for the CDR3: TGCAGCGTTGAGGGATCGGGGGGAGGGACGGATACGCAGTGTTTT.

For this clonotype: A read error may explain this, as a much larger clone is one base away. This is likely a read error, given that the CDR3 carries no conserved phenylalanine or tryptophan at its end. The genes are TRBV7-8 and TRBJ2-5, with D unresolved. The germline V gene encodes CDR1 SGHVS and CDR2 FQNEAQ. V lost 0 bases and J 2 bases, leaving 4 bases between the germline ends. The CDR3 spans 13 residues. CDR3 DNA sequence: TGTGCCAGCAGCTTAGCTTTACAAGAGACCCAGTACTCC. Protein product: CASSLALQETQYS.

Many counts were recorded for this clonotype. The V call is TRBV20-1, the J call TRBJ2-1; 10 nucleotides line up with TRBD2. CDR1 and CDR2 (germline): DFQATT, SNEGSKA (reference sequence). The CDR3 spans 12 residues. The junction had 3 bases not matched to a gene; V was cut back by 3 bases and J by 10 bases. The CDR3 loop reads CSASLAGGEQFF. CDR3 coding DNA: TGCAGTGCTAGCTTAGCGGGGGGCGAGCAGTTCTTC.

This clonotype has ten or more counts. V and J are TRBV6-5 and TRBJ1-1, with 10 positions matching TRBD1. With V trimmed by 5 bases and J by 3 bases, 12 bases remained unmatched. The CDR3 contains 17 residues. CDR1 is MNHEY, CDR2 SVGAGI, per germline. This CDR3 reads CASSKGQGGVLYTEAFF. The DNA for the CDR3 is TGTGCCAGCAGTAAAGGACAGGGGGGAGTTTTGTACACTGAAGCTTTCTTT.

This clonotype has ten or more counts. V and J are TRBV18 and TRBJ1-2, with TRBD1 identical over 7 bases. The junction had 6 bases not matched to a gene; V was cut back by 5 bases and J by 6 bases. CDR1 and CDR2 (germline): KGHSH, LQKENI. The length of the CDR3 is 13 residues. DNA of the CDR3: TGTGCCAGCTCAGTTGACAGGGCTGATGGCTACACCTTC. Amino acids: CASSVDRADGYTF.

This clonotype was detected ten times or more. The chain recombines TRBV29-1 with TRBJ2-1, with 9 bases lining up with TRBD2. With 3 bases clipped from V and 7 bases from J, the junction kept 7 bases outside the gene matches. The CDR3 is 14 residues long. Germline V gene sequence: CDR1 SQVTM, CDR2 ANQGSEA. The CDR3 DNA reads TGCAGCGTTGACACGGGCGGGAGGGGGAATGAGCAGTTCTTC. Translated: CSVDTGGRGNEQFF.

This clonotype was seen ten or more times. The chain uses TRBV12-3 or TRBV12-4 and TRBJ1-2; TRBD1 agrees at 9 bases. Unmatched junction bases numbered 5, after V lost 8 bases and J lost 4 bases. The CDR3 is 13 amino acids. CDR3 in amino acids: CASGPTGGYGYTF. The DNA of the CDR3 is TGTGCCAGCGGCCCGACAGGGGGCTATGGCTACACCTTC.

This clonotype was counted at least ten times. This chain connects TRBV2 to TRBJ1-5; 7 bases are shared with TRBD1. V trimming: 6 bases; J trimming: 0 bases; junction bases outside the gene matches: 8. Looked up from germline, CDR1 is SNHLY and CDR2 is FYNNEI. The CDR3 contains 16 residues. The DNA of the CDR3 is TGTGCCAGCAGGGCGGGGCCAGGGGGTAGCAATCAGCCCCAGCATTTT. It specifies CASRAGPGGSNQPQHF.

The J gene is TRBJ2-1, the V gene TRBV6-6; no clear D gene. The CDR3 loop spans 12 amino acids. Trimming took off 6 bases at V and 5 bases at J, with 8 bases between the two ends. Germline CDR1 MNHNY, CDR2 SVGAGI (reference sequence). The CDR3 bases are TGTGCCAGCAGGAGGCAGGACAATGAGCAGTTCTTC. Translating it yields CASRRQDNEQFF.

This clonotype was observed at least ten times. The rearrangement joins TRBV7-2 to TRBJ2-1, with 10 bases fitting TRBD2. Germline CDR1 is SGHTA and CDR2 is FQGNSA. There are 16 residues in the CDR3. Germline trimming cut 2 bases from V and 8 bases from J; bases unmatched to any gene: 9. CDR3 in amino acids: CASSLWGLAGVDEQFF. The CDR3 DNA sequence: TGTGCCAGCAGCTTATGGGGGCTAGCGGGGGTAGATGAGCAGTTCTTC.

This clonotype was detected ten times or more. The chain is built from TRBV10-3 and TRBJ2-1; 9 bases align to TRBD2. This CDR3 has 15 amino acids. With 2 bases clipped from V and 7 bases from J, the junction kept 6 bases outside the gene matches. Germline-derived CDR1 and CDR2 are ENHRY and SYGVKD. The chain's CDR3 is CAISEVNGLANEQFF. The CDR3 coding sequence is TGTGCCATCAGTGAGGTAAACGGACTAGCGAATGAGCAGTTCTTC.

By share, this clonotype ranks as medium-sized (0.01 to 0.1%). The chain recombines TRBV20-1 with TRBJ1-1; tentative D call: TRBD1 (5 bases). Germline V gene sequence: CDR1 DFQATT, CDR2 SNEGSKA (reference sequence). The CDR3 consists of 14 residues. V was trimmed by 0 bases and J by 5 bases, leaving 13 bases between them. The CDR3 sequence is CSARDPGGTTEAFF. The CDR3 coding sequence is TGCAGTGCTAGAGATCCTGGGGGGACGACTGAAGCTTTCTTT.